The clone carrying this T cell receptor (beta chain) was seen many times. Individual cDNA molecules received unique molecular identifiers during library preparation. Each CDR3 protein is one row after TCRdb ran MiXCR on the 5' RACE reads. The sample comprises tens of thousands of distinct CDR3 sequences, about an eighth of which are singletons, and more than 3.5% rests with the top ten. The source of the sample is a study of early T cells in non-severe SARS-CoV-2 infection. Study-wide background: Sequenced bulk RNA came from whole blood that was unsorted, and chains were unpaired.

CDR1 LGHNA and CDR2 YNFKEQ come from the germline V gene. This CDR3 has 17 amino acids. Trimming cost V 0 bases and J 6 bases; bases outside gene matches: 9. This chain connects TRBV4-2 to TRBJ2-3, with 10 bases matching TRBD2. The clonotype originates from an adult who was a healthcare worker with PCR-confirmed SARS-CoV-2 infection or an uninfected control (not recorded which). What was sequenced was whole blood. DNA of the CDR3: TGTGCCAGCAGCCAAGAATCGGCTAGCGGGGGTTCGGATACGCAGTATTTT. Protein product: CASSQESASGGSDTQYF.